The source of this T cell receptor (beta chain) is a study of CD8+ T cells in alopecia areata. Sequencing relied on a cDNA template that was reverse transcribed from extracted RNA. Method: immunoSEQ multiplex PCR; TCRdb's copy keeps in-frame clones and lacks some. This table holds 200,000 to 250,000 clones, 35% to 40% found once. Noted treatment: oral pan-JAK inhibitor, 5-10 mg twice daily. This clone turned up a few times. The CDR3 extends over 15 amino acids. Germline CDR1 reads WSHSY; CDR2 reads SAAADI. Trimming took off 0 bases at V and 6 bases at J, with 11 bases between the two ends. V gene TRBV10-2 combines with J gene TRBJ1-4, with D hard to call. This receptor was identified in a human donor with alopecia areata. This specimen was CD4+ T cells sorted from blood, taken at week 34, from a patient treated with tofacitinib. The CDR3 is CASSESEDTDEKLFF. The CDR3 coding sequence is TGCGCCAGCAGTGAGTCCGAGGATACCGATGAAAAACTGTTTTTT.